Each of the 27 T cell receptor beta chains below was sequenced from the same sample in a study of blood T cells in healthy people across ages. Through a sample-barcoded 5' primer and a J-beta primer mix, a second PCR was run for about 7 to 12 cycles. TCRdb itself ran the 5' RACE reads through MiXCR, one entry per CDR3 protein. Here the sample spans about 780,000 distinct CDR3 sequences, about 46% being singletons. The source material was blood. These receptors came from a man at least 80 years old in good health.

The V gene is TRBV4-3, the J gene TRBJ1-1; D is unresolved. V was shortened by 4 bases and J by 3 bases, with 12 bases between the two germline ends. The CDR3 is made up of 14 amino acids. CDR1 LGHNA and CDR2 YSLEER come from the germline V gene. CDR3 coding DNA: TGCGCCAGCAGCCCATCACTCATCGACACTGAAGCTTTCTTT. Amino acids: CASSPSLIDTEAFF.

The genes are TRBV7-8 and TRBJ2-7; tentative D call: TRBD1 (6 bases). The CDR3 totals 15 residues. Germline-derived CDR1 and CDR2 are SGHVS and FQNEAQ. The V gene lost 3 bases and the J gene lost 1 base, with 13 bases spanning the gap. CDR3 sequence: CASSFDQGRSYEQYF. The CDR3 nucleotides are TGTGCCAGCAGCTTTGACCAGGGGAGATCCTACGAGCAGTACTTC.

The V and J genes are TRBV7-3 and TRBJ2-3, with D perhaps matching TRBD1 or TRBD2 (5 bases each). V lost 4 bases, J lost 7 bases, and 18 bases lay in between. This CDR3 is built from 15 residues. In germline, CDR1 is SGHTA, CDR2 FQGTGA. The CDR3 region has the DNA TGTGCCAGCAGCTCCCGACGGGGCCTCAGAAATACGCAGTATTTT. This translates into CASSSRRGLRNTQYF.

This clonotype was observed at least ten times. This chain connects TRBV9 to TRBJ2-3; D not resolved. This CDR3 comprises 14 residues. The V gene lost 2 bases and the J gene lost 0 bases, with 7 bases spanning the gap. CDR1 is SGDLS, CDR2 YYNGEE, per germline. The CDR3 reads CASSVVSSTDTQYF. CDR3 sequence (DNA): TGTGCCAGCAGCGTCGTGAGTAGCACAGATACGCAGTATTTT.

CDR3 sequence (DNA): TGTGCCAGCGGTTATCCCCGGGAAATACAGTACTTC. Protein sequence: CASGYPREIQYF. The chain links TRBV27 to TRBJ2-7; weak D call: TRBD2 (5 bases). In germline, CDR1 is MNHEY, CDR2 SMNVEV (reference sequence). CDR3 length equals 12 residues. Trimming pared 8 bases from V and 10 bases from J, leaving 18 bases between.

The V and J genes are TRBV21-1 and TRBJ2-1; TRBD1, as called in the table, went unchecked against the DNA. TRBV21-1 is deemed a pseudogene. The CDR3 runs 16 residues. CDR3 nucleotide sequence: TGTGCCAGCAGCGCCCGCCGAGGGACAGGGGAAAATGAGCAGTTCTTC. It yields the protein CASSARRGTGENEQFF.

Of note for this clonotype: It may be a read error: a sequence one base away is much more abundant. The gene calls are TRBV29-1 and TRBJ2-1; D remains ambiguous. CDR3 length equals 12 residues. Germline V CDR1 and CDR2: SQVTM, ANQGSEA. V lost 4 bases, J lost 13 bases, and 17 bases lay in between. The CDR3 region has the DNA TGCAGCGTTGTATTGTACCAGGAGACCCAGTTCTTC. It codes for CSVVLYQETQFF.

In DNA form, the CDR3 reads TGTGCCAGCAGCTTAGAAGGAGTTGGCGCGGAGCAGTTCTTC. Translation: CASSLEGVGAEQFF. The chain employs TRBV11-3 and TRBJ2-1; D ambiguous. Germline loops: CDR1 SGHNT, CDR2 YENEEA. V was trimmed by 0 bases and J by 10 bases, leaving 13 bases between them. The CDR3 runs to 14 residues.

The chain joins TRBV4-2 to TRBJ2-2; D not resolved. Germline V gene data show CDR1 as LGHNA and CDR2 as YNFKEQ. The CDR3 runs 16 residues. V lost 0 bases to trimming and J lost 0 bases, with 8 bases between them. This chain's CDR3 is CASSQDGQSNTGELFF. The CDR3 DNA follows: TGTGCCAGCAGCCAAGACGGTCAGTCGAACACCGGGGAGCTGTTTTTT.

Only one count was recorded for this clonotype. The rearrangement joins TRBV5-1 to TRBJ1-4; unclear D gene. Germline loops: CDR1 SGHRS, CDR2 YFSETQ. CDR3 length equals 12 residues. The ends were cut back, 4 bases at V and 5 bases at J, with 6 bases in the middle. CDR3 sequence: CASSPQNEKLFF. DNA for the CDR3: TGCGCCAGCAGCCCCCAAAATGAAAAACTGTTTTTT.

This clonotype was detected only a few times. The chain employs TRBV5-1 and TRBJ2-1; 10 nucleotides agree with TRBD2. CDR3 length equals 16 residues. Germline CDR1 SGHRS, CDR2 YFSETQ. The junction had 11 bases not matched to a gene; V was cut back by 5 bases and J by 6 bases. This CDR3 is CASRDYRLAGSNEQFF. The CDR3, as DNA: TGCGCCAGCAGGGACTATAGACTAGCGGGCAGCAATGAGCAGTTCTTC. Based on the CDR3 plus reference TRBV5-1 and TRBJ2-1, the full variable domain is KAGVTQTPRYLIKTRGQQVTLSCSPISGHRSVSWYQQTPGQGLQFLFEYFSETQRNKGNFPGRFSGRQFSNSRSEMNVSTLELGDSALYLCASRDYRLAGSNEQFFGPGTRLTVL.

J is TRBJ2-1 and V is TRBV7-2, with 9 bases matching TRBD2. The V gene end was trimmed by 2 bases and the J gene end by 5 bases; junction bases not matched to a gene: 4. CDR1 is SGHTA, CDR2 FQGNSA, per germline. This CDR3 spans 15 amino acids. The DNA for the CDR3 is TGTGCCAGCAGCTTAACCCTAGCGGGGAACAATGAGCAGTTCTTC. Translation gives CASSLTLAGNNEQFF.

Turning to this clonotype: A read error is possible here, since a much larger clone lies one base away. V usage is TRBV20-1 and J usage is TRBJ2-1; D is tentatively TRBD1 or TRBD2 (5 bases each). Germline V gene lookup returns CDR1 DFQATT and CDR2 SNEGSKA (reference sequence). The V gene lost 8 bases and the J gene lost 7 bases, with 18 bases spanning the gap. The CDR3 has 13 amino acids. CDR3 protein: CSSRGVAMNEQFF. CDR3 in DNA: TGCAGTTCCAGAGGGGTGGCGATGAATGAGCAGTTCTTC.

This clonotype was found a few times. The chain carries TRBV4-2 and TRBJ2-5, with D perhaps assigned TRBD1 or TRBD2 (6 bases each). V shed 1 base and J shed 5 bases, with 14 bases lying between them. Per the germline V gene, CDR1 is LGHNA and CDR2 is YNFKEQ. The CDR3 has 15 amino acids. CDR3 sequence reads: CASSQAGDNRETQYF. CDR3 in DNA: TGTGCCAGCAGCCAAGCGGGGGACAACCGGGAGACCCAGTACTTC.

The chain employs TRBV12-3 or TRBV12-4 and TRBJ2-7; TRBD2 matches at 9 bases. J lost 2 bases, V lost 8 bases, and 7 bases had no gene match. The CDR3 extends over 14 amino acids. The CDR3 loop is CASCQLAGTYEQYF. For the CDR3, the DNA is TGTGCCAGCTGTCAACTAGCGGGCACCTACGAGCAGTACTTC.

The J gene is TRBJ2-3, the V gene TRBV6-5, with no clear D. Germline V gene lookup returns CDR1 MNHEY and CDR2 SVGAGI. Trimming stripped 6 bases from V and 11 bases from J, with 18 bases between. The CDR3 is made up of 13 amino acids. The CDR3 bases are TGTGCCAGCAGATCCCAGGAACCGTGGGTGCAGTATTTT. It codes for CASRSQEPWVQYF.

The rearrangement uses TRBV12-3 or TRBV12-4 and TRBJ2-1, with D maybe TRBD2 (5 bases). Trimming cost V 6 bases and J 2 bases, with 11 bases left between them. This CDR3 region has 14 residues. CDR3 coding DNA: TGTGCCAGCAGCGGAGGATTGCCCTACAATGAGCAGTTCTTC. This sequence encodes CASSGGLPYNEQFF.

The chain is built from TRBV25-1 and TRBJ1-2, with D perhaps TRBD1 (5 bases). CDR3 length: 12 residues. The germline V and J ends were trimmed by 6 bases and 7 bases, with 12 bases remaining between them. Germline V gene sequence: CDR1 MGHDK, CDR2 SYGVNS. DNA for the CDR3: TGTGCCAGCAGACCTAACGGGGGTGGCTACACCTTC. Its protein is CASRPNGGGYTF.

The table lists this clonotype with a few counts. The rearrangement uses TRBV30 and TRBJ2-7; 9 positions agree with TRBD2. Germline V gene sequence: CDR1 GTSNPN, CDR2 SVGIG (reference sequence). This CDR3 comprises 14 residues. Unmatched junction bases numbered 5, after V lost 2 bases and J lost 3 bases. CDR3 in DNA: TGTGCCTGGAGTATCATAGCGGGAGACTACGAGCAGTACTTC. It yields the protein CAWSIIAGDYEQYF.

As for this clonotype: One end of the junction fails to match germline, which may point to a read error. V is TRBV4-2 and J is TRBJ1-2; the D is unclear. The CDR3 spans 14 residues. CDR1 and CDR2 (germline): LGHNA, YNFKEQ. Here the CDR3 reads CAGSQEAGDYGYTF. Written as DNA, the CDR3 is TGTGCCGGCAGCCAAGAAGCAGGAGACTATGGCTACACCTTC.

The genes are TRBV6-2 or TRBV6-3 and TRBJ2-4; no definite D call. The V and J ends lost 0 bases and 3 bases respectively, with 9 bases between them. CDR1 is MNHEY, CDR2 SVGEGT, per germline. The CDR3 is made up of 15 amino acids. The CDR3 region is CASSYSSGDKNIQYF. The CDR3 nucleotides are TGTGCCAGCAGTTACTCGAGTGGGGACAAAAACATTCAGTACTTC.

V gene TRBV7-2 combines with J gene TRBJ2-1; D might be TRBD2 (6 bases). Deletions cut 10 bases from V and 8 bases from J, with 18 bases between. Germline V gene data show CDR1 as SGHTA and CDR2 as FQGNSA. The CDR3 runs to 13 residues. CDR3 residues: CATVRPPSDEQFF. The CDR3 DNA is TGTGCCACCGTCCGACCGCCTAGCGATGAGCAGTTCTTC.

This chain connects TRBV24-1 to TRBJ2-3; 9 bases match TRBD2. Looked up from germline, CDR1 is KGHDR and CDR2 is SFDVKD. Trimming at V came to 4 bases and at J to 2 bases, leaving 9 bases not matched to a gene. This CDR3 comprises 17 residues. CDR3 sequence reads: CATSDSNLAGITDTQYF. DNA for the CDR3: TGTGCCACCAGTGACTCCAATCTAGCGGGAATCACAGATACGCAGTATTTT.

The V and J genes are TRBV13 and TRBJ2-3; TRBD2 matches at 7 bases. The trim removed 0 bases at V and 5 bases at J, leaving 11 bases unmatched. Germline assignment: CDR1 PRHDT and CDR2 FYEKMQ (reference sequence). The CDR3 runs to 17 residues. CDR3 protein: CASSLGYLADPGDTQYF. CDR3 in DNA: TGTGCCAGCAGCTTAGGCTACCTAGCGGACCCGGGAGATACGCAGTATTTT.

The gene calls are TRBV7-9 and TRBJ2-3, with D possibly being TRBD2 (5 bases). The CDR3 extends over 16 amino acids. Trimming took 5 bases from V and 0 from J, leaving 15 bases between them. Looked up from germline, CDR1 is SEHNR and CDR2 is FQNEAQ (reference sequence). The CDR3 reads CASSTTAGWSTDTQYF. The CDR3 region has the DNA TGTGCCAGCAGCACAACGGCGGGTTGGAGCACAGATACGCAGTATTTT.

This chain connects TRBV27 to TRBJ2-5; D is perhaps TRBD1 (5 bases). The V gene lost 7 bases and the J gene lost 5 bases, with 17 bases spanning the gap. CDR3 length: 14 residues. Looked up from germline, CDR1 is MNHEY and CDR2 is SMNVEV (reference sequence). Here the CDR3 DNA reads TGTGCCAGCAAACAAGGGATCAAGGGGGAGACCCAGTACTTC. Translated: CASKQGIKGETQYF.

This clonotype was seen only a few times. This sequence joins TRBV7-9 and TRBJ1-6, with D unclear. Between the trimmed V and J ends, which lost 6 bases and 10 bases, there was a span of 13 bases. Germline V CDR1 and CDR2: SEHNR, FQNEAQ (reference sequence). This CDR3 is 13 amino acids long. DNA for the CDR3: TGTGCCAGCAGAGGTCAAAACAAGTCACCCCTCCACTTT. Protein product: CASRGQNKSPLHF.